This TCR beta chain was documented in a study of vaccination and CD4 T cells after COVID-19. Across the study: Investigators stimulated cells with overlapping spike peptides drawn from SARS-CoV-2, HCoV-NL63, HCoV-OC43 and HCoV-229E. Whole-study findings and limits: With convalescent patients, a median approximately 90% of reactive clones emerged solely after vaccination.

V lost 10 bases, J lost 1 base, and 10 bases lay in between. The CDR3 is made up of 12 amino acids. The V gene's germline CDR1 is SNHLY and CDR2 FYNNEI. Scientists ran DNA taken from cultured CD4+ T cells through the Oncomine TCR Beta short-read assay for sequencing. TCRdb itself ran the PCR reads through MiXCR, one entry per CDR3 protein. The repertoire holds 6,500 to 8,000 distinct CDR3 sequences, with less than 65% as singletons. This clonotype came up a few times. Its antigen is not known. The treatment is: approximately nine-day PBMC culture with coronavirus spike peptide pools or control peptides (ViraFEST assay). CD4+ T lymphocytes from the unexposed donor were collected before the COVID-19 pandemic (2011-2018). Expanded clonotypes were found by TCR sequencing after peptide-pool stimulation (ViraFEST). From unexposed donors, CD4+ T cells were probed, cells permitting, with SARS-CoV-2 S/N and four cold-coronavirus spikes.

Sequenced sample: CD4+ T cells from blood, cultured in vitro. This clonotype was obtained from a human donor in good health. The chain is built from TRBV2 and TRBJ1-1; unclear D gene. The CDR3: CATLDRNTEAFF. The CDR3 region has the DNA TGTGCCACCCTCGACCGGAACACTGAAGCTTTCTTT. The full variable domain, its missing parts supplied by reference TRBV2 and TRBJ1-1, is EPEVTQTPSHQVTQMGQEVILRCVPISNHLYFYWYRQILGQKVEFLVSFYNNEISEKSEIFDDQFSVERPDGSNFTLKIRSTKLEDSAMYFCATLDRNTEAFFGQGTRLTVV.